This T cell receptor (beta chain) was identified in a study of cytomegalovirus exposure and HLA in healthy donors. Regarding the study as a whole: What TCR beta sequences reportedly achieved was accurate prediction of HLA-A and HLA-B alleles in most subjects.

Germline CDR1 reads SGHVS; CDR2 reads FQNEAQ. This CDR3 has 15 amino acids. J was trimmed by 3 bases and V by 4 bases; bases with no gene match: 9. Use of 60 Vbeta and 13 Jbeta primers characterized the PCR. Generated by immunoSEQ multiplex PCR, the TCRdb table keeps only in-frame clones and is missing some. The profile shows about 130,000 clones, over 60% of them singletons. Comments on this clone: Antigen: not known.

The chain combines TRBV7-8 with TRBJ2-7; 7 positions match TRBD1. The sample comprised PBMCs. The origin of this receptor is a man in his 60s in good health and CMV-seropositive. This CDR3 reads CASSSMTGLLYEQYF. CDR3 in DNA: TGTGCCAGCAGCTCGATGACAGGGCTCCTCTACGAGCAGTACTTC.